The source of this TCR beta chain is a study of T cells in Graves' hyperthyroidism and ophthalmopathy. TCR beta CDR3 regions were amplified from RNA transcripts. RT-PCR in the first round (using the HTBI primer set) targeted the TCR CDR3. TCRdb ran MiXCR on the multiplex PCR reads and lists one entry per CDR3 protein. The sample records around 400,000 distinct CDR3 sequences, approximately 25% being singletons. This clonotype was seen ten or more times. Mismatch with germline at one junction end may stem from a read error. Germline V gene lookup returns CDR1 SGHRS and CDR2 YFSETQ. CDR3 length: 17 residues.

Specimen: blood. The genes are TRBV5-1 and TRBJ2-7, with TRBD2 matching 9 bases. The clonotype originates from a man aged 50 to 60 with Graves' hyperthyroidism. For the CDR3, the DNA is TGTGCCAGCAGCTTGGCGGTTGGGACTAGCATCACCTACGAGCAGTACTTC. Translating it yields CASSLAVGTSITYEQYF.